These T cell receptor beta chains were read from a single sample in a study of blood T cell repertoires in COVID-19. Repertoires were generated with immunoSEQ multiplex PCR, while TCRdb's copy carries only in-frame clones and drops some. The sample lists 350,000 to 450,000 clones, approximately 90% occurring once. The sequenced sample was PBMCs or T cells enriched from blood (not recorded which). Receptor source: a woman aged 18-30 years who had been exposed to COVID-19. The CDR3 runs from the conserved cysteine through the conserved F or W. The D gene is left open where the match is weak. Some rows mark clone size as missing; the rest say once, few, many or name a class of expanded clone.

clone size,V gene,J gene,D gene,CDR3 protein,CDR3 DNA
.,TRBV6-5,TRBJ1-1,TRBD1,CASSSPGQMNTEAFF,TGTGCCAGCAGTTCTCCGGGACAGATGAACACTGAAGCTTTCTTT
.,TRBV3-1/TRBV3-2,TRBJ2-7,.,CASRGGGVDAYEQYF,TGTGCCAGCAGGGGAGGAGGGGTCGACGCCTACGAGCAGTACTTC
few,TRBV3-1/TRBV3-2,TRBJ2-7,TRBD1,CASSLLQGGYEQYF,TGTGCCAGCAGCCTACTACAGGGGGGCTACGAGCAGTACTTC
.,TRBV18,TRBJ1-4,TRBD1,CASSPDRGGEKLFF,TGTGCCAGCTCACCAGACAGGGGAGGCGAAAAACTGTTTTTT
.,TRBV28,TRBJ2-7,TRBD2,CASSRTSGTYEQYF,TGTGCCAGCAGCCGGACTAGCGGGACCTACGAGCAGTACTTC
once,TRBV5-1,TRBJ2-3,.,CASSDISTDTQYF,TGCGCCAGCAGCGACATTAGCACAGATACGCAGTATTTT
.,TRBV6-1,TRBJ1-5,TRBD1,CASSGTGTGGGEPQHF,TGTGCCAGCAGTGGAACCGGGACAGGGGGAGGGGAGCCCCAGCATTTT
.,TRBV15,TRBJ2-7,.,CATSRDRNKYEQYF,TGTGCCACCAGCAGGGACAGAAATAAATACGAGCAGTACTTC
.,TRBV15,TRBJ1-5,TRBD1,CATSRLGTGRNQPQHF,TGTGCCACCAGCAGACTTGGGACAGGTCGTAATCAGCCCCAGCATTTT
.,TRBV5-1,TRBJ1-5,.,CASRATGIGDQPQHF,TGCGCCAGCAGGGCCACAGGGATAGGCGATCAGCCCCAGCATTTT
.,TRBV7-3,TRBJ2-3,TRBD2,CASSFSGLGADTQYF,TGTGCCAGCAGCTTCTCGGGACTAGGGGCAGATACGCAGTATTTT
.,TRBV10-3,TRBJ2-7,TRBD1,CAISSTGDLYEQYF,TGTGCCATCAGTTCGACAGGGGACCTCTACGAGCAGTACTTC